These 30 T cell receptor beta chains were sequenced from one sample in a study of T cells in Graves' hyperthyroidism and ophthalmopathy. RNA transcripts served as the template for amplifying TCR beta CDR3 regions. First-round RT-PCR with HTBI primers amplified the TCR CDR3 region. MiXCR was run by TCRdb on the multiplex PCR reads, yielding one entry per CDR3 protein. This sample has fewer than 500,000 distinct CDR3 sequences, with approximately 13% found just once. The specimen was blood. The receptors here all came from a man aged 25 to 45 with Graves' hyperthyroidism that later progressed to Graves' ophthalmopathy.

This clonotype was observed at least ten times. This chain joins TRBV12-3 or TRBV12-4 and TRBJ1-1; D remains unclear. The CDR3 is made up of 14 amino acids. V gave up 3 bases and J gave up 3 bases, with 11 bases separating them. CDR3 coding DNA: TGTGCCAGCAGTTTCCTGGGCTGGGACACTGAAGCTTTCTTT. Its protein is CASSFLGWDTEAFF.

The table lists this clonotype with a few counts. The V and J genes are TRBV5-1 and TRBJ1-5; no firm D call. Trimming left V 4 bases short and J 3 bases short, with 17 bases between. This CDR3 comprises 16 residues. The germline V gene encodes CDR1 SGHRS and CDR2 YFSETQ. Here the CDR3 reads CASSQDAVWDNQPQHF. The CDR3 DNA follows: TGCGCCAGCAGCCAAGATGCGGTGTGGGACAATCAGCCCCAGCATTTT.

The table lists this clonotype with many counts. V usage is TRBV6-1 and J usage is TRBJ2-7; weak D call: TRBD1 (6 bases). This CDR3 has 14 amino acids. The V gene's germline CDR1 is MNHNS and CDR2 SASEGT. The V and J ends lost 4 bases and 3 bases respectively, with 13 bases between them. The CDR3 reads CASSAGTLNYEQYF. The CDR3 DNA reads TGTGCCAGCAGTGCCGGGACACTAAACTACGAGCAGTACTTC.

This clonotype occurred a few times. This chain links TRBV29-1 with TRBJ1-2, with D possibly TRBD1 on 6 matching bases. There are 11 residues in the CDR3. From germline, CDR1 is SQVTM and CDR2 ANQGSEA. V was clipped by 5 bases and J by 4 bases, with 8 bases between them. CDR3 residues: CSVTGSYGYTF. The CDR3 region has the DNA TGCAGCGTTACAGGGAGCTATGGCTACACCTTC. Combining the CDR3 with reference TRBV29-1 and TRBJ1-2 gives the whole variable domain SAVISQKPSRDICQRGTSLTIQCQVDSQVTMMFWYRQQPGQSLTLIATANQGSEATYESGFVIDKFPISRPNLTFSTLTVSNMSPEDSSIYLCSVTGSYGYTFGSGTRLTVV.

This clonotype showed up many times. The CDR3 DNA is TGTGCCAGCAGGGAGCGGGCTAGCGGGATTCAAGAGACCCAGTACTTC. Protein: CASRERASGIQETQYF. The rearrangement links TRBV2 to TRBJ2-5, with 9 bases fitting TRBD2. The ends lost 6 bases at V and 2 bases at J; junction bases unmatched: 10. This CDR3 is 16 amino acids long. CDR1 is SNHLY, CDR2 FYNNEI, per germline.

This clonotype was seen at least ten times. The chain uses TRBV7-9 and TRBJ2-3, with a weak D call TRBD1 (5 bases). V shed 3 bases and J shed 3 bases, with 13 bases lying between them. Looked up from germline, CDR1 is SEHNR and CDR2 is FQNEAQ (reference sequence). CDR3 length: 15 residues. CDR3 bases: TGTGCCAGCAGCTTTCCGGCAGGGCAAACAGATACGCAGTATTTT. It yields the protein CASSFPAGQTDTQYF.

This clonotype was observed many times. The chain has TRBV12-3 or TRBV12-4 and TRBJ2-1; D might be TRBD2 (5 bases). CDR3 length equals 18 residues. Trimming removed 4 bases at V and 0 bases at J, with 19 bases between. In nucleotides, the CDR3 is TGTGCCAGCAGTTCTGCCAACTCCCGGGGTAGCTCCTACAATGAGCAGTTCTTC. It specifies CASSSANSRGSSYNEQFF.

This clonotype has ten or more counts. The chain links TRBV7-3 to TRBJ2-5; tentatively, D is TRBD1 (7 bases). V was shortened by 4 bases and J by 5 bases, with 17 bases between the two germline ends. Germline V gene sequence: CDR1 SGHTA, CDR2 FQGTGA. This CDR3 is built from 15 residues. The CDR3 here is CASSSTSGGMETQYF. CDR3 nucleotide sequence: TGTGCCAGCAGCTCGACTTCAGGGGGGATGGAGACCCAGTACTTC.

This clonotype was seen at least ten times. The chain combines TRBV6-2 or TRBV6-3 with TRBJ2-1, with TRBD1 matching 8 bases. This CDR3 has 17 residues. From germline, CDR1 is MNHEY and CDR2 SVGEGT. V was clipped by 2 bases and J by 2 bases; unmatched bases: 8. CDR3 coding DNA: TGTGCCAGCAGTTACGGCCCGACAGGGGAGCCCTACAATGAGCAGTTCTTC. Its protein is CASSYGPTGEPYNEQFF.

In DNA form, the CDR3 reads TGTGCCAGCACGCGTCAAGGCGGAAACACCGGGGAGCTGTTTTTT. Translation: CASTRQGGNTGELFF. The chain uses TRBV27 and TRBJ2-2; D gene uncertain. The germline CDR1 and CDR2 sequences are MNHEY and SMNVEV (reference sequence). Between the trimmed V and J ends, which lost 7 bases and 2 bases, there was a span of 14 bases. The CDR3 loop spans 15 amino acids.

There are many counts of this clonotype. The chain uses TRBV2 and TRBJ2-3, with 9 bases matching TRBD2. CDR1 and CDR2 (germline): SNHLY, FYNNEI. Unmatched junction bases numbered 7, after V lost 7 bases and J lost 5 bases. This CDR3 comprises 14 residues. CDR3 loop: CASTLAGIGDTQYF. CDR3 DNA sequence: TGTGCCAGCACCCTAGCGGGGATTGGAGATACGCAGTATTTT.

This clonotype was observed many times. The chain employs TRBV6-1 and TRBJ2-7, with D hard to call. V shed 5 bases and J shed 2 bases, with 10 bases lying between them. Germline CDR1 and CDR2: MNHNS and SASEGT. The CDR3 consists of 13 residues. Here the CDR3 reads CASSSHGAYEQYF. Written as DNA, the CDR3 is TGTGCCAGCAGTTCACATGGTGCCTACGAGCAGTACTTC.

Only a few counts were recorded for this clonotype. The chain has TRBV5-5 and TRBJ2-1; 7 bases map to TRBD2. The junction had 4 bases not matched to a gene; V was cut back by 2 bases and J by 8 bases. CDR3 length equals 13 residues. CDR1 and CDR2 from the germline V gene are SGHKS and YYEKEE (reference sequence). CDR3 region: CASSFGLADEQFF. For the CDR3, the DNA is TGTGCCAGCAGCTTCGGGCTAGCGGATGAGCAGTTCTTC.

Ten or more counts support this clonotype. This chain connects TRBV5-5 to TRBJ1-1; 7 nucleotides agree with TRBD1. J gave up 5 bases and V 10 bases, and 11 bases lay outside the gene matches. The CDR3 contains 13 residues. The germline gives CDR1 SGHKS, CDR2 YYEKEE (reference sequence). CDR3 nucleotides: TGTGCCCTAAGGGGGACAGAGAATACTGAAGCTTTCTTT. This codes for CALRGTENTEAFF.

This chain joins TRBV11-3 and TRBJ2-7; 11 bases agree with TRBD2. V gave up 0 bases and J gave up 0 bases; unmatched junction bases: 1. CDR3 length: 16 amino acids. Germline V gene lookup returns CDR1 SGHNT and CDR2 YENEEA. The CDR3: CASSLDGLAGSYEQYF. CDR3 coding DNA: TGTGCCAGCAGCTTAGACGGACTAGCGGGCTCCTACGAGCAGTACTTC.

This clonotype was recorded many times. The chain employs TRBV11-2 and TRBJ1-2; the D is unclear. V lost 5 bases, J lost 0 bases, and 13 bases lay in between. Germline V gene lookup returns CDR1 SGHAT and CDR2 FQNNGV. The CDR3 has 15 residues. Here the CDR3 reads CASSAAGSANYGYTF. DNA for the CDR3: TGTGCCAGCAGCGCCGCTGGGTCAGCTAACTATGGCTACACCTTC. Supplemented by reference TRBV11-2 and TRBJ1-2, the full variable domain reads EAGVAQSPRYKIIEKRQSVAFWCNPISGHATLYWYQQILGQGPKLLIQFQNNGVVDDSQLPKDRFSAERLKGVDSTLKIQPAKLEDSAVYLCASSAAGSANYGYTFGSGTRLTVV.

The rearrangement links TRBV11-2 to TRBJ2-2, with TRBD1 identical over 12 bases. CDR3 length: 20 residues. From germline, CDR1 is SGHAT and CDR2 FQNNGV. V dropped 4 bases and J dropped 2; count of bases not matched to a gene: 14. CDR3 sequence (DNA): TGTGCCAGCAGCTCGATTCACCGGGACAGGGGGCTAGGTAACACCGGGGAGCTGTTTTTT. This codes for CASSSIHRDRGLGNTGELFF.

In its sample, this clonotype was seen many times. The chain recombines TRBV28 with TRBJ1-5, with D unresolved. Deletions cut 7 bases from V and 7 bases from J, with 26 bases between. This CDR3 region has 17 residues. Germline CDR1 and CDR2: MDHEN and SYDVKM. The CDR3 loop reads CASTYLRAPSREQPQHF. CDR3 sequence (DNA): TGTGCCAGCACATACCTCCGGGCCCCGTCCAGAGAACAGCCCCAGCATTTT.

Worth noting for this clonotype: A much larger clone is a single base away; this may be a read error. This chain joins TRBV12-3 or TRBV12-4 and TRBJ1-3; unclear D gene. The CDR3 totals 16 residues. The CDR3 reads CASSFFGASTGDTIYF. The CDR3 bases are TGTGCCAGCAGTTTCTTCGGAGCTTCTACTGGAGACACCATATATTTT.

This clonotype showed up many times. CDR3 residues: CASSESTGAVSYNEQFF. In DNA form, the CDR3 reads TGCGCCAGCAGTGAGTCGACGGGGGCCGTTTCCTACAATGAGCAGTTCTTC. The rearrangement links TRBV10-2 to TRBJ2-1; tentatively, D is TRBD1 or TRBD2 (6 bases each). Trimming took 0 bases from V and 1 from J, leaving 13 bases between them. Germline V gene data show CDR1 as WSHSY and CDR2 as SAAADI. The CDR3 loop spans 17 amino acids.

The CDR3 here is CASSRGLAADTDTQYF. In nucleotides, the CDR3 is TGTGCCAGCAGCAGGGGACTAGCGGCGGACACAGATACGCAGTATTTT. V gene TRBV7-9 combines with J gene TRBJ2-3; 11 bases match TRBD2. CDR1 and CDR2 (germline): SEHNR, FQNEAQ (reference sequence). V lost 5 bases and J lost 2; bases outside the gene matches: 6. CDR3 length: 16 residues.

This clonotype was counted between two and nine times. V usage is TRBV18 and J usage is TRBJ2-2, with a weak D call TRBD1 (6 bases). This CDR3 region has 13 residues. The V and J ends lost 1 base and 6 bases respectively, with 6 bases between them. CDR1 and CDR2 from the germline V gene are KGHSH and LQKENI. Here the CDR3 reads CASSPRGPGELFF. The CDR3 coding sequence is TGTGCCAGCTCACCACGGGGGCCCGGGGAGCTGTTTTTT.

This clonotype has at least ten counts. This chain joins TRBV12-3 or TRBV12-4 and TRBJ1-3; possible D gene TRBD1, 5 bases. V gave up 9 bases and J gave up 4 bases, with 13 bases separating them. The CDR3 contains 13 residues. CDR3 coding DNA: TGTGCCAGTCGCCGAGGGGACGGAAACACCATATATTTT. Protein sequence: CASRRGDGNTIYF.

This clonotype was recorded at least ten times. The chain joins TRBV27 to TRBJ2-2, with D perhaps assigned TRBD1 or TRBD2 (6 bases each). Between the trimmed V and J ends, which lost 8 bases and 1 base, there was a span of 14 bases. Germline V gene sequence: CDR1 MNHEY, CDR2 SMNVEV (reference sequence). There are 15 residues in the CDR3. This CDR3 is CASATRGENTGELFF. The CDR3 nucleotides are TGTGCCAGCGCTACTAGGGGGGAGAACACCGGGGAGCTGTTTTTT.

This clonotype was observed at least ten times. The rearrangement links TRBV27 to TRBJ2-5, with 9 bases identical to TRBD2. The V and J ends lost 5 bases and 2 bases, in that order; junction bases with no gene match: 6. The CDR3 is 15 amino acids. The germline CDR1 and CDR2 sequences are MNHEY and SMNVEV (reference sequence). The CDR3 DNA sequence: TGTGCCAGCAGTCCCTGGGCGGGGGGGCAAGAGACCCAGTACTTC. As protein: CASSPWAGGQETQYF.

This clonotype was observed many times. This rearrangement joins TRBV28 to TRBJ2-3; perhaps TRBD2 as D (7 bases). CDR1 MDHEN and CDR2 SYDVKM come from the germline V gene. This CDR3 has 16 residues. Trimming pared 6 bases from V and 1 base from J, leaving 17 bases between. CDR3 DNA sequence: TGTGCCAGCAGCCCCGGGGGGCGGTCCGGCACAGATACGCAGTATTTT. Amino acid sequence: CASSPGGRSGTDTQYF.

At least ten counts were recorded for this clonotype. This sequence joins TRBV9 and TRBJ1-1, with TRBD1 matching over 10 bases. V lost 3 bases and J lost 0; bases outside the gene matches: 5. Germline lookup yields CDR1 SGDLS and CDR2 YYNGEE. CDR3 length equals 16 residues. The CDR3 region is CASSGTGGDMNTEAFF. The CDR3 DNA follows: TGTGCCAGCAGCGGGACAGGGGGAGATATGAACACTGAAGCTTTCTTT.

This clonotype showed up many times. The chain employs TRBV18 and TRBJ1-6, with TRBD1 matching over 8 bases. The CDR3 length is 15 residues. The germline gives CDR1 KGHSH, CDR2 LQKENI. Trimming cost V 6 bases and J 9 bases; bases outside gene matches: 10. CDR3 sequence: CASSGDRPHRSPLHF. Written as DNA, the CDR3 is TGTGCCAGCTCGGGGGACAGGCCGCATCGTTCACCCCTCCACTTT.

This clonotype appeared a few times. The chain has TRBV20-1 and TRBJ2-2; 9 bases are shared with TRBD2. From germline, CDR1 is DFQATT and CDR2 SNEGSKA (reference sequence). CDR3 size: 16 residues. V lost 1 base and J lost 2; bases outside the gene matches: 5. The CDR3 DNA sequence: TGCAGTGCTAGAGGCGGGGGGGCCTATAACACCGGGGAGCTGTTTTTT. This translates into CSARGGGAYNTGELFF.

This clonotype was picked up many times. The chain uses TRBV11-1 and TRBJ2-7; D might be TRBD2 (5 bases). Trimming cost V 5 bases and J 2 bases, with 13 bases left between them. CDR1 is SGHAT, CDR2 FQDESV, per germline (reference sequence). The CDR3 extends over 14 amino acids. CDR3 in amino acids: CASSTRDSPYEQYF. CDR3 nucleotide sequence: TGTGCCAGCAGCACCCGGGATTCCCCCTACGAGCAGTACTTC.